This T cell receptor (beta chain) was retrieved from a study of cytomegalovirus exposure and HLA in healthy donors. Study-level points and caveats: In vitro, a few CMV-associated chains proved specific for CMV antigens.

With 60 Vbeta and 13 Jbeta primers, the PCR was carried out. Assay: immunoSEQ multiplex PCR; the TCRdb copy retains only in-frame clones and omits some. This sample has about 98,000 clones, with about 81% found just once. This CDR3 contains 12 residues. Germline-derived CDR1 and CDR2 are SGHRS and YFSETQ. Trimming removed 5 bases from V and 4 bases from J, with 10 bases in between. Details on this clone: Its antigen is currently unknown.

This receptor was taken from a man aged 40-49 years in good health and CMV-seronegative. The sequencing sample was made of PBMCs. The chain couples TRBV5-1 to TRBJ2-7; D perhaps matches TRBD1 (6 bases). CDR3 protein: CASSVQGYEQYF. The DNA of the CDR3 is TGCGCCAGCAGTGTCCAGGGGTACGAGCAGTACTTC.